The 24 T cell receptor beta chains below come from one sample, sequenced in a study of neurological immune-mediated disorders (dated by TCRdb to the late 2010s). Libraries were built with 5' RACE. Sequenced on an Illumina HiSeq 2500. TCRdb itself trimmed the public reads at Q25 with fastp, ran MiXCR and retained productive beta chains. Duplicate CDR3 protein sequences are folded into a single record with the most common DNA and genes. This sample holds under 100,000 distinct CDR3 sequences; under 15% were observed only once. The ten largest make up around 5.3% of the sample. Taken with the paper, the label for time point translates to: longitudinal time-point 2. The source material was PBMCs. Receptors originate from a female donor with HTLV-1-associated myelopathy (HAM/TSP).

The chain combines TRBV6-5 with TRBJ1-5; D might be TRBD1 (6 bases). The CDR3 totals 15 residues. Germline loops: CDR1 MNHEY, CDR2 SVGAGI. With 4 bases removed from V and 4 bases from J, the gap between germline ends came to 14 bases. For the CDR3, the DNA is TGTGCCAGCAGTTCTCGAAAGGGGGGTAATCAGCCCCAGCATTTT. Translation gives CASSSRKGGNQPQHF.

This clonotype came up many times. The rearrangement uses TRBV12-3 or TRBV12-4 and TRBJ2-2; possibly TRBD1 for D (6 bases). The length of the CDR3 is 16 residues. Trimming shortened V by 3 bases and J by 4 bases, and 15 bases separated the two germline ends. For the CDR3, the DNA is TGTGCCAGCAGTTTCTCCCTCGGGACAATCACCGGGGAGCTGTTTTTT. It translates to CASSFSLGTITGELFF.

In this sample, this clonotype turned up many times. V gene TRBV7-9 combines with J gene TRBJ2-4; 7 bases are shared with TRBD1. This CDR3 spans 15 amino acids. Unmatched junction bases numbered 11, after V lost 4 bases and J lost 8 bases. The V gene's germline CDR1 is SEHNR and CDR2 FQNEAQ (reference sequence). The CDR3 is CASSSFPQGEDIQYF. Written as DNA, the CDR3 is TGTGCCAGCAGCTCCTTTCCCCAGGGGGAAGACATTCAGTACTTC.

About this clonotype: A clone one base away is much larger, so this may be a read error. The chain combines TRBV6-1 with TRBJ1-2; tentatively, D is TRBD1 (5 bases). CDR1 and CDR2 from the germline V gene are MNHNS and SASEGT. Between the trimmed V and J ends, which lost 10 bases and 6 bases, there was a span of 18 bases. The length of the CDR3 is 13 residues. CDR3 in amino acids: CAIITGGGNGYTF. The CDR3 DNA is TGTGCCATCATCACCGGGGGGGGGAATGGCTACACCTTC.

The sample holds many counts of this clonotype. The chain carries TRBV5-1 and TRBJ2-7, with 8 bases fitting TRBD1. The germline V gene encodes CDR1 SGHRS and CDR2 YFSETQ. This CDR3 has 14 residues. With V trimmed by 0 bases and J by 6 bases, 5 bases remained unmatched. CDR3 protein: CASSLDRGSSEQYF. The CDR3 region has the DNA TGCGCCAGCAGCTTGGACAGGGGGTCTAGCGAGCAGTACTTC.

On this clonotype: A read error may be the cause here, since a much bigger clone is one base away. The chain joins TRBV5-1 to TRBJ2-7; perhaps TRBD1 as D (6 bases). V dropped 4 bases and J dropped 6 bases, with 17 bases sitting between them. The CDR3 extends over 14 amino acids. From germline, CDR1 is SGHRS and CDR2 YFSETQ. The CDR3 loop is CASSGTDSLGEQYF. For the CDR3, the DNA is TGCGCCAGCAGCGGTACGGACAGCTTGGGCGAGCAGTACTTC.

This clonotype was counted many times. The chain links TRBV10-3 to TRBJ1-6; D is uncertain. Germline lookup yields CDR1 ENHRY and CDR2 SYGVKD. Trimming left V 8 bases short and J 7 bases short, with 15 bases between. The CDR3 spans 14 residues. The CDR3 bases are TGTGCCATCTCATACAGATCCCCAAATTCACCCCTCCACTTT. Its translation: CAISYRSPNSPLHF.

This clonotype occurred many times. The gene calls are TRBV20-1 and TRBJ2-7, with D perhaps TRBD2 (6 bases). The CDR3 runs to 15 residues. Germline CDR1 and CDR2: DFQATT and SNEGSKA (reference sequence). The ends were cut back, 0 bases at V and 5 bases at J, with 17 bases in the middle. The CDR3 region has the DNA TGCAGTGCTAGAGATCCCGGGAGCAGTAGGGACGAGCAGTACTTC. Residues: CSARDPGSSRDEQYF.

This chain joins TRBV7-8 and TRBJ1-1, with 11 bases aligning to TRBD1. The junction had 5 bases not matched to a gene; V was cut back by 4 bases and J by 4 bases. The CDR3 totals 15 residues. Per the germline V gene, CDR1 is SGHVS and CDR2 is FQNEAQ. The CDR3: CASSWDRGIGTEAFF. The CDR3 bases are TGTGCCAGCAGCTGGGACAGGGGGATTGGCACTGAAGCTTTCTTT.

The rearrangement joins TRBV20-1 to TRBJ2-5; no definite D call. There are 13 residues in the CDR3. Trimming shortened V by 3 bases and J by 5 bases, and 13 bases separated the two germline ends. CDR1 DFQATT and CDR2 SNEGSKA come from the germline V gene (reference sequence). The CDR3 spells CSARVAPRETQYF. The DNA of the CDR3 is TGCAGTGCTAGGGTAGCTCCGAGGGAGACCCAGTACTTC.

This clonotype has a count of ten or more. CDR3 in DNA: TGTGCCAGCAGCCCGCGGGGAGGGCTCGACAATGAGCAGTTCTTC. This sequence encodes CASSPRGGLDNEQFF. V usage is TRBV7-3 and J usage is TRBJ2-1; the match to TRBD2 covers 7 bases. CDR1 and CDR2 (germline): SGHTA, FQGTGA. The CDR3 runs to 15 residues. The V gene end was trimmed by 5 bases and the J gene end by 5 bases; junction bases not matched to a gene: 9.

This clonotype was recorded once. This chain links TRBV12-3 or TRBV12-4 with TRBJ2-5, with 8 positions matching TRBD2. V dropped 11 bases and J dropped 2; count of bases not matched to a gene: 10. The CDR3 totals 14 residues. The CDR3 reads CALRGGALQETQYF. The DNA for the CDR3 is TGTGCCCTCCGGGGGGGGGCACTACAAGAGACCCAGTACTTC.

This clonotype was seen many times. The chain recombines TRBV7-9 with TRBJ2-2, with 9 positions matching TRBD1. Trimming cost V 4 bases and J 3 bases; bases outside gene matches: 6. CDR3 length equals 16 residues. Germline values: CDR1 SEHNR, CDR2 FQNEAQ (reference sequence). In DNA form, the CDR3 reads TGTGCCAGCAGCTCCACAGGGGGCCGATACACCGGGGAGCTGTTTTTT. Protein: CASSSTGGRYTGELFF.

The J gene is TRBJ2-2, the V gene TRBV6-4; D is possibly TRBD1 or TRBD2 (5 bases each). Germline CDR1 reads MRHNA; CDR2 reads SNTAGT. This CDR3 is built from 14 residues. Trimming took 7 bases from V and 8 from J, leaving 17 bases between them. CDR3 protein: CASTRDGRGGELFF. In nucleotides, the CDR3 is TGTGCCAGCACCCGGGACGGCCGAGGGGGGGAGCTGTTTTTT.

This clonotype was counted between two and nine times. The chain recombines TRBV12-3 or TRBV12-4 with TRBJ2-7, with D unclear. This CDR3 is built from 12 residues. Deletions cut 5 bases from V and 7 bases from J, with 12 bases between. CDR3 in amino acids: CASSLHLGEQYF. CDR3 coding DNA: TGTGCCAGCAGTCTCCACCTCGGGGAGCAGTACTTC.

This clonotype was counted at least ten times. V usage is TRBV5-1 and J usage is TRBJ2-5; 9 bases are shared with TRBD1. V lost 4 bases, J lost 4 bases, and 5 bases stayed unmatched. The CDR3 spans 14 residues. Germline CDR1 reads SGHRS; CDR2 reads YFSETQ. The CDR3 DNA reads TGCGCCAGCAGCCCGGGACAGGGAGGAGAGACCCAGTACTTC. It yields the protein CASSPGQGGETQYF.

This clonotype appeared many times. The chain combines TRBV5-1 with TRBJ2-1; the D gene could be TRBD1 or TRBD2 (5 bases each). The length of the CDR3 is 16 residues. CDR1 is SGHRS and CDR2 is YFSETQ in the germline V gene. Trimming shortened V by 0 bases and J by 2 bases, and 12 bases separated the two germline ends. DNA for the CDR3: TGCGCCAGCAGCTTGGGGGCAGGGAGCGCCTACAATGAGCAGTTCTTC. This translates into CASSLGAGSAYNEQFF.

This clonotype has at least ten counts. The V gene is TRBV29-1, the J gene TRBJ2-3; TRBD1 is a possible D gene (6 bases). Deletions cut 3 bases from V and 3 bases from J, with 10 bases between. The CDR3 is 13 amino acids. Germline loops: CDR1 SQVTM, CDR2 ANQGSEA. The chain's CDR3 is CSVDNRDTDTQYF. CDR3 DNA sequence: TGCAGCGTTGATAACAGGGATACAGATACGCAGTATTTT.

This clonotype was counted many times. The V call is TRBV25-1, the J call TRBJ2-4; possibly TRBD1 or TRBD2 for D (5 bases each). Germline V gives CDR1 MGHDK, CDR2 SYGVNS. There are 15 residues in the CDR3. Trimming stripped 2 bases from V and 5 bases from J, with 13 bases between. In nucleotides, the CDR3 is TGTGCCAGCAGTGAAGGGTGGGACGGGGAAAACATTCAGTACTTC. This codes for CASSEGWDGENIQYF. Complete variable domain (other parts from reference TRBV25-1 and TRBJ2-4): EADIYQTPRYLVIGTGKKITLECSQTMGHDKMYWYQQDPGMELHLIHYSYGVNSTEKGDLSSESTVSRIRTEHFPLTLESARPSHTSQYLCASSEGWDGENIQYFGAGTRLSVL.

This clonotype was observed many times. The J gene is TRBJ1-4, the V gene TRBV4-1; the D gene is possibly TRBD1 (5 bases). The CDR3 runs to 16 residues. The V gene lost 1 base and the J gene lost 8 bases, with 17 bases spanning the gap. Germline V gene lookup returns CDR1 MGHRA and CDR2 YSYEKL. The CDR3 nucleotides are TGCGCCAGCAGCCAAGGATCCGGCAGGGAGGGCGAAAAACTGTTTTTT. Translating gives CASSQGSGREGEKLFF.

This clonotype has at least ten counts. This chain uses TRBV9 with TRBJ1-2; 8 bases fit TRBD1. The V gene's germline CDR1 is SGDLS and CDR2 YYNGEE. Losses at the gene ends were 4 bases for V and 3 bases for J; bases not matched to a gene: 5. The CDR3 contains 14 residues. CDR3 coding DNA: TGTGCCAGCAGCTTCCAACAGGGGGACTATGGCTACACCTTC. As protein: CASSFQQGDYGYTF.

This clonotype was counted at least ten times. The rearrangement joins TRBV7-9 to TRBJ1-4, with a weak D call TRBD1 (6 bases). The germline V gene encodes CDR1 SEHNR and CDR2 FQNEAQ (reference sequence). This CDR3 spans 14 amino acids. Trimming removed 6 bases from V and 0 bases from J, with 8 bases in between. CDR3 nucleotides: TGTGCCAGCAGGGCAGGGGCAACTAATGAAAAACTGTTTTTT. It is translated as CASRAGATNEKLFF.

This clonotype was detected ten times or more. This chain's CDR3 is CASSQDGWTDTQYF. The CDR3 DNA is TGCGCCAGCAGCCAAGATGGGTGGACAGATACGCAGTATTTT. This chain joins TRBV4-3 and TRBJ2-3; D is uncertain. CDR3 length: 14 amino acids. Germline V gives CDR1 LGHNA, CDR2 YSLEER. Trimming cost V 0 bases and J 3 bases, with 7 bases left between them.

This clonotype has ten or more counts. The rearrangement uses TRBV7-9 and TRBJ2-7, with D possibly TRBD1 on 6 matching bases. The germline CDR1 and CDR2 sequences are SEHNR and FQNEAQ (reference sequence). CDR3 size: 13 residues. The V end lost 5 bases, the J end lost 10 bases, and 18 bases lay between the germline ends. CDR3 region: CASSPPPPGQQYF. CDR3 bases: TGTGCCAGCAGCCCACCCCCCCCGGGACAACAGTACTTC.